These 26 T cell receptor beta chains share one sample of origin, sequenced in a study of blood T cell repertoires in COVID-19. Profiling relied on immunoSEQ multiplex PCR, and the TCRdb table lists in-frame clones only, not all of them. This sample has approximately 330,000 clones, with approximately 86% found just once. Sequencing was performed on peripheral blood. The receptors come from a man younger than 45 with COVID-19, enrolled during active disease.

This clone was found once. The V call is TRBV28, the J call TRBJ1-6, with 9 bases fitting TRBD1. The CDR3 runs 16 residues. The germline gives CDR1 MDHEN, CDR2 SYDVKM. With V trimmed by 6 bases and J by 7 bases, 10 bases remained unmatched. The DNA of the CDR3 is TGTGCCAGCAGAATAACAGGGGGCGGTGAGAATTCACCCCTCCACTTT. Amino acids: CASRITGGGENSPLHF.

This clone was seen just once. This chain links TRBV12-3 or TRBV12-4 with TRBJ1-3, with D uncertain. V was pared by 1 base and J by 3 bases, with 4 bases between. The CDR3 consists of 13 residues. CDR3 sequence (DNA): TGTGCCAGCAGTTTAGACGGTGGAAACACCATATATTTT. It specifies CASSLDGGNTIYF.

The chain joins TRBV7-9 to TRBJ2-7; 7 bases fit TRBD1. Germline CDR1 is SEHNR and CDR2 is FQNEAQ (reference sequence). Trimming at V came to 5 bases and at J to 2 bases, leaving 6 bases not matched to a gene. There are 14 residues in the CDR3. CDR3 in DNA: TGTGCCAGCAGCGAGGACAGGCAGGCCTACGAGCAGTACTTC. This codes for CASSEDRQAYEQYF.

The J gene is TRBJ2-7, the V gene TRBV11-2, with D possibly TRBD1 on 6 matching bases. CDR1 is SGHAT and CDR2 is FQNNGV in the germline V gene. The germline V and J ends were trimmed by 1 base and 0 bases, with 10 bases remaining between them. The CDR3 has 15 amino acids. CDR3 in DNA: TGTGCCAGCAGCTTAGTAGGGGGAGTCTCCTACGAGCAGTACTTC. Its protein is CASSLVGGVSYEQYF. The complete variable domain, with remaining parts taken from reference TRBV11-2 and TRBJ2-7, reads EAGVAQSPRYKIIEKRQSVAFWCNPISGHATLYWYQQILGQGPKLLIQFQNNGVVDDSQLPKDRFSAERLKGVDSTLKIQPAKLEDSAVYLCASSLVGGVSYEQYFGPGTRLTVT.

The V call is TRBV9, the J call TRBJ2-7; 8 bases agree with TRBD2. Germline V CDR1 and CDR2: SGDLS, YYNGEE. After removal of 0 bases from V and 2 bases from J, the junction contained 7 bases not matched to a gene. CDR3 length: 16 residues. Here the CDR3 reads CASSVGTAGGTYEQYF. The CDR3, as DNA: TGTGCCAGCAGCGTAGGAACGGCGGGAGGCACCTACGAGCAGTACTTC.

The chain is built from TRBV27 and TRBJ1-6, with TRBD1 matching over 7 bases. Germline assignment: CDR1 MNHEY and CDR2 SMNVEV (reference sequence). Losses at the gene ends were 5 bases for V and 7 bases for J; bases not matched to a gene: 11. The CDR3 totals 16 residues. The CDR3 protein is CASSGTGELGNSPLHF. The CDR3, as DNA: TGTGCCAGCAGTGGAACAGGGGAACTTGGGAATTCACCCCTCCACTTT.

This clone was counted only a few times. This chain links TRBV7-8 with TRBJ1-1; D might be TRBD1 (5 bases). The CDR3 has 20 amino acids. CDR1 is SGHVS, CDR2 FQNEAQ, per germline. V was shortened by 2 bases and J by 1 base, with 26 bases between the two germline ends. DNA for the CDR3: TGTGCCAGCAGCTTATTCGGCTTGGGGGGGGAGGGCAGAAAGAACACTGAAGCTTTCTTT. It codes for CASSLFGLGGEGRKNTEAFF.

The CDR3 here is CASSARTAGNSPLHF. The CDR3 coding sequence is TGTGCCAGCAGTGCCAGGACAGCCGGAAATTCACCCCTCCACTTT. The rearrangement uses TRBV27 and TRBJ1-6; a possible D gene is TRBD1 (6 bases). CDR3 length equals 15 residues. Germline CDR1 and CDR2: MNHEY and SMNVEV (reference sequence). Trimming shortened V by 5 bases and J by 7 bases, and 15 bases separated the two germline ends.

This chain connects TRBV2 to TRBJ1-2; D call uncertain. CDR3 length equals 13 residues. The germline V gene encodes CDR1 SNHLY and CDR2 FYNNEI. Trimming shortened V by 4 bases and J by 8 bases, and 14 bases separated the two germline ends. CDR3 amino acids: CASSGGEVVGYTF. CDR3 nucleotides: TGTGCCAGCAGTGGGGGAGAAGTGGTCGGCTACACCTTC.

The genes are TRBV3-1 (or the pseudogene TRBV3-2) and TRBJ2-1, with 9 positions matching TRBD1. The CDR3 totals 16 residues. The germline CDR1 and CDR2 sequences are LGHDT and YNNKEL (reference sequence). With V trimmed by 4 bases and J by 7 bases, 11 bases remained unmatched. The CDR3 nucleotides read TGTGCCAGCAGCCTAGATCCCCCGGGACAGGGTAATGAGCAGTTCTTC. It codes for CASSLDPPGQGNEQFF.

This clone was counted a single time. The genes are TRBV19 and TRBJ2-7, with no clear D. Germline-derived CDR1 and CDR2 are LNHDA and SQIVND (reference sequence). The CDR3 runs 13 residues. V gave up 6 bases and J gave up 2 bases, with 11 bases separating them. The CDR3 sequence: CASSLGTAYEQYF. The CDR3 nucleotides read TGTGCCAGTAGCCTGGGCACCGCCTACGAGCAGTACTTC.

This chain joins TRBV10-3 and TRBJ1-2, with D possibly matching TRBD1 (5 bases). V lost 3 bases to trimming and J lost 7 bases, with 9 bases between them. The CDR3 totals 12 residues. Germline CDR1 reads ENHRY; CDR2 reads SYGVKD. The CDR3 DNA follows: TGTGCCATCAGTGATAGGGGCCGTGGCTACACCTTC. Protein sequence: CAISDRGRGYTF.

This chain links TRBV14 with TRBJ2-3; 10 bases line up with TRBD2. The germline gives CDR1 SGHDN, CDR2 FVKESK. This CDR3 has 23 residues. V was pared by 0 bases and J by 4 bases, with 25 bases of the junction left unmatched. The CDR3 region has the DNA TGTGCCAGCAGCCAAGATCCTGGTTCCGGGACTAGCGAACCCGCCCTCCAAGCAGATACGCAGTATTTT. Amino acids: CASSQDPGSGTSEPALQADTQYF.

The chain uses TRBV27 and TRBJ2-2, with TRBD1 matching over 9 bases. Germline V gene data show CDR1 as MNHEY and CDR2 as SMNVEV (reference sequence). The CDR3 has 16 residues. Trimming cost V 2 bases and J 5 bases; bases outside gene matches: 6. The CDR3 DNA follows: TGTGCCAGCAGTTTAGGGGGACAGGGAACGACCGGGGAGCTGTTTTTT. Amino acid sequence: CASSLGGQGTTGELFF.

The DNA for the CDR3 is TGTGCCAGCAGTTACTACCAGGGGGCGGATGGCTACACCTTC. Translation gives CASSYYQGADGYTF. The V and J genes are TRBV6-5 and TRBJ1-2, with 8 bases fitting TRBD1. CDR3 length: 14 amino acids. The J segment lost 6 bases and the V segment lost 1 base, leaving 4 bases of the junction unmatched. The V gene's germline CDR1 is MNHEY and CDR2 SVGAGI.

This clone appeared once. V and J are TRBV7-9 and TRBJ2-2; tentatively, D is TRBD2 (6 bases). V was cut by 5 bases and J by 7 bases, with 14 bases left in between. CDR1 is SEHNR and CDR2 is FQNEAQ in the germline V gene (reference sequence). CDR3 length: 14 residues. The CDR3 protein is CASSPWRANGELFF. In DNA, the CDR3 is TGTGCCAGCAGCCCATGGAGGGCGAACGGGGAGCTGTTTTTT. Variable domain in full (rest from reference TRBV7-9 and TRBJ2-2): DTGVSQNPRHKITKRGQNVTFRCDPISEHNRLYWYRQTLGQGPEFLTYFQNEAQLEKSRLLSDRFSAERPKGSFSTLEIQRTEQGDSAMYLCASSPWRANGELFFGEGSRLTVL.

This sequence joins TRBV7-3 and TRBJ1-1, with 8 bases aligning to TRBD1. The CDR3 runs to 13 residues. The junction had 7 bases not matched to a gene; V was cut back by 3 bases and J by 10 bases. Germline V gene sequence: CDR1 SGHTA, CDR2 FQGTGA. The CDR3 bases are TGTGCCAGCAGCTTTGGAAGGGGACAGGCAGCTTTCTTT. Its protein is CASSFGRGQAAFF.

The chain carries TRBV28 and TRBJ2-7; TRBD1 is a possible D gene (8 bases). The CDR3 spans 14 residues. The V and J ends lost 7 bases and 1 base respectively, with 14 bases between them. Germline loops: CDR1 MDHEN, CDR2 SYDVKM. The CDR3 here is CASITGGGSYEQYF. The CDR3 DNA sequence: TGTGCCAGCATAACAGGGGGGGGTTCCTACGAGCAGTACTTC.

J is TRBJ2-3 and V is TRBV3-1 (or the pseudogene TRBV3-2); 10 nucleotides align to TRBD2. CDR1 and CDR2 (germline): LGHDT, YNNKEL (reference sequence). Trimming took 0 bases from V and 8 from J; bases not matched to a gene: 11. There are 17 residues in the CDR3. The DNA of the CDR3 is TGTGCCAGCAGCCAAGAAAGGGGTGCTAGCGGGAGCGGTACGCAGTATTTT. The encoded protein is CASSQERGASGSGTQYF.

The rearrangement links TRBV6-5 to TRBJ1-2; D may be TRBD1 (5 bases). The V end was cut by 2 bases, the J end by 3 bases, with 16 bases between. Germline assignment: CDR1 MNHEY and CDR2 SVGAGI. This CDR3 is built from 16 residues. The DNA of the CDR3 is TGTGCCAGCAGTTACCACGCGGGGGGGTTGGACTATGGCTACACCTTC. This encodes CASSYHAGGLDYGYTF.

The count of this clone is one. For the CDR3, the DNA is TGCGCCAGCAGCCCCCTCTTAGCGGCAAGCTCCTACAATGAGCAGTTCTTC. Translated: CASSPLLAASSYNEQFF. The chain links TRBV4-3 to TRBJ2-1; D perhaps matches TRBD2 (6 bases). CDR1 and CDR2 from the germline V gene are LGHNA and YSLEER. V lost 4 bases and J 0 bases, leaving 16 bases between the germline ends. This CDR3 is built from 17 residues.

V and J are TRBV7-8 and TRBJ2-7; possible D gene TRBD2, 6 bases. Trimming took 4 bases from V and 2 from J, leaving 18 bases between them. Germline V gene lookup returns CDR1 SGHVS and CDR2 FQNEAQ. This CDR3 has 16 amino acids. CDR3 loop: CASSSLGGERPYEQYF. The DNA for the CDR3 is TGTGCCAGCAGCTCCCTGGGGGGTGAGAGGCCCTACGAGCAGTACTTC.

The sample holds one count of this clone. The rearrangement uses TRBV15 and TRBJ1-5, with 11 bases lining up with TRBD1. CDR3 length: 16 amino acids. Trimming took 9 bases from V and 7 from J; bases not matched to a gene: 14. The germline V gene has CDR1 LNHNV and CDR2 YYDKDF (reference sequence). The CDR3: CATRDRGTNAQQPQHF. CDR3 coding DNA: TGTGCCACGAGGGACAGGGGGACTAATGCGCAACAGCCCCAGCATTTT.

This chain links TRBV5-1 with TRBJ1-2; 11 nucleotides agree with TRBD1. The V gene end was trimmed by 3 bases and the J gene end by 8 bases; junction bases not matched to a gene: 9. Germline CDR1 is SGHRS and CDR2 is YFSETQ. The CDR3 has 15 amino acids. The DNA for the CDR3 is TGCGCCAGCAGCTCCCCCGGGACAGGGGGTCGGGGCTACACCTTC. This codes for CASSSPGTGGRGYTF.

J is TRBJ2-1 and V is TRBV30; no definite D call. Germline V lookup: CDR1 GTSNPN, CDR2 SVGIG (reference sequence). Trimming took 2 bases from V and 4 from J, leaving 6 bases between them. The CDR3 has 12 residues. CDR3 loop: CAWSRGYNEQFF. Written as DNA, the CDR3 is TGTGCCTGGAGTCGAGGTTACAATGAGCAGTTCTTC.

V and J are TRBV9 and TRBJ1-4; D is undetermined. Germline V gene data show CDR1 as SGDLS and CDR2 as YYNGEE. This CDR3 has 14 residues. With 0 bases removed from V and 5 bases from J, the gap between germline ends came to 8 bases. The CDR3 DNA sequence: TGTGCCAGCAGCGTAGACCCGGTGAATGAAAAACTGTTTTTT. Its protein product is CASSVDPVNEKLFF.